This TCR beta chain was identified during a study of blood T cell repertoires in COVID-19. Data came from immunoSEQ multiplex PCR; TCRdb stores just in-frame clones and leaves some out. The table lists 200,000 to 300,000 clones, 80% to 95% of them singletons. Enrollment of patients from Seattle took place during active infection, with longitudinal follow-up. CDR3 length: 15 residues. Deletions cut 6 bases from V and 4 bases from J, with 16 bases between. The germline CDR1 and CDR2 sequences are MDHEN and SYDVKM. The J gene is TRBJ1-5, the V gene TRBV28; D possibly corresponds to TRBD1 (6 bases). This TCR derives from a person aged 18 to 30 with COVID-19, enrolled during active disease. The source material was peripheral blood. CDR3 nucleotides: TGTGCCAGCAGCCCCCAGCAAGACAGGAATCAGCCCCAGCATTTT. Its translation is CASSPQQDRNQPQHF.